These 21 T cell receptor beta chains were all obtained from the same sample, sequenced in a study of somatic mutations in cytotoxic T cells in rheumatoid arthritis (dated by TCRdb to about 2017). The library was obtained by the immunoSEQ multiplex PCR assay. TCRdb obtained this table from immuneACCESS and retained in-frame rearrangements with V and J assigned. These tables miss some clones; where compared with another copy, unresolved V genes account for less than half of the shortfall, and the remainder is unexplained. This sample holds 15,000 or so clones; more than 75% were observed only once. Clones ranked in the top ten supply approximately 15% of the sample. Sequencing used CD8+ T cells sorted from blood. The receptors were gathered from a woman in her forties or fifties with rheumatoid arthritis.

This clone was observed a few times. V gene TRBV6-1 combines with J gene TRBJ2-1; D might be TRBD1 (5 bases). Trimming removed 2 bases at V and 8 bases at J, with 13 bases between. The CDR3 runs to 14 residues. Germline-derived CDR1 and CDR2 are MNHNS and SASEGT. The CDR3, as DNA: TGTGCCAGCAGTGAAAAGGGGTACAGCGATGAGCAGTTCTTC. This gives the protein CASSEKGYSDEQFF.

This chain uses TRBV7-9 with TRBJ1-4, with 9 bases fitting TRBD1. This CDR3 is 15 amino acids long. Trimming cost V 4 bases and J 8 bases; bases outside gene matches: 8. Per germline, CDR1 SEHNR and CDR2 FQNEAQ (reference sequence). CDR3 residues: CASSYEDRGGEKLFF. The CDR3 DNA follows: TGTGCCAGCAGCTACGAGGACAGGGGAGGGGAAAAACTGTTTTTT.

The J gene is TRBJ2-7, the V gene TRBV15, with 10 positions matching TRBD2. Germline loops: CDR1 LNHNV, CDR2 YYDKDF (reference sequence). CDR3 length: 16 residues. After removal of 3 bases from V and 7 bases from J, the junction contained 12 bases not matched to a gene. CDR3: CATSSGLAVGGGEQYF. As DNA, the CDR3 is TGTGCCACCAGCAGCGGACTAGCGGTAGGGGGCGGGGAGCAGTACTTC.

This clone was observed once. This chain uses TRBV28 with TRBJ1-5, with 7 bases aligning to TRBD1. Germline values: CDR1 MDHEN, CDR2 SYDVKM. V lost 3 bases and J lost 4; bases outside the gene matches: 3. This CDR3 spans 14 amino acids. CDR3 in amino acids: CASSFRRGNQPQHF. CDR3 bases: TGTGCCAGCAGTTTCCGCAGGGGGAATCAGCCCCAGCATTTT.

V is TRBV18 and J is TRBJ2-2; D unresolved. The CDR3 runs to 15 residues. V was cut by 2 bases and J by 4 bases, with 11 bases left in between. The germline V gene has CDR1 KGHSH and CDR2 LQKENI. The CDR3 nucleotides read TGTGCCAGCTCACCAGCAGATGACCCCACCGGGGAGCTGTTTTTT. Encoded protein: CASSPADDPTGELFF.

This sequence joins TRBV19 and TRBJ2-7; 7 bases map to TRBD2. The CDR3 runs to 13 residues. CDR1 is LNHDA and CDR2 is SQIVND in the germline V gene (reference sequence). V lost 3 bases and J lost 4; bases outside the gene matches: 3. CDR3 sequence reads: CASSMRERYEQYF. Written as DNA, the CDR3 is TGTGCCAGTAGTATGCGGGAGCGGTACGAGCAGTACTTC.

This clone appeared a few times. The rearrangement uses TRBV30 and TRBJ1-1; D call uncertain. The V end was cut by 5 bases, the J end by 2 bases, with 3 bases between. The CDR3 consists of 10 residues. Germline lookup yields CDR1 GTSNPN and CDR2 SVGIG (reference sequence). CDR3 DNA sequence: TGTGCCTGGGGTAACACTGAAGCTTTCTTT. It yields the protein CAWGNTEAFF. The whole variable domain, filled in from reference TRBV30 and TRBJ1-1, reads SQTIHQWPATLVQPVGSPLSLECTVEGTSNPNLYWYRQAAGRGLQLLFYSVGIGQISSEVPQNLSASRPQDRQFILSSKKLLLSDSGFYLCAWGNTEAFFGQGTRLTVV.

This sequence joins TRBV7-9 and TRBJ1-5; 8 bases line up with TRBD1. J gave up 7 bases and V 5 bases, and 4 bases lay outside the gene matches. CDR1 is SEHNR, CDR2 FQNEAQ, per germline (reference sequence). This CDR3 spans 13 amino acids. CDR3 sequence (DNA): TGTGCCAGCAGCACCGACAGGGGCCAGCCCCAGCATTTT. Amino acids: CASSTDRGQPQHF.

The genes are TRBV6-4 and TRBJ1-2, with D tentatively TRBD1 (5 bases). Between the trimmed V and J ends, which lost 3 bases and 7 bases, there was a span of 12 bases. Germline CDR1 is MRHNA and CDR2 is SNTAGT. The CDR3 is 13 residues long. In nucleotides, the CDR3 is TGTGCCAGCAGTGAGGAGGGGCACATTGGCTACACCTTC. Amino acid sequence: CASSEEGHIGYTF.

The rearrangement links TRBV5-1 to TRBJ1-2; TRBD1 aligns across 8 bases. Germline V CDR1 and CDR2: SGHRS, YFSETQ. The CDR3 runs to 16 residues. V shed 7 bases, J shed 2 bases, and the junction held 13 bases outside the gene matches. The chain's CDR3 is CASSLPGQEWNYGYTF. DNA of the CDR3: TGCGCCAGCTCTCTTCCGGGACAGGAGTGGAACTATGGCTACACCTTC.

This clone was recorded only once. This rearrangement joins TRBV5-1 to TRBJ2-7; 9 positions agree with TRBD2. The CDR3 contains 14 residues. Germline V gives CDR1 SGHRS, CDR2 YFSETQ. Trimming cost V 1 base and J 2 bases; bases outside gene matches: 1. This CDR3 reads CASSLPSGAYEQYF. The CDR3 DNA sequence: TGCGCCAGCAGCTTGCCTAGCGGGGCCTACGAGCAGTACTTC. Using reference TRBV5-1 and TRBJ2-7 for the parts outside the CDR3, the full variable domain is KAGVTQTPRYLIKTRGQQVTLSCSPISGHRSVSWYQQTPGQGLQFLFEYFSETQRNKGNFPGRFSGRQFSNSRSEMNVSTLELGDSALYLCASSLPSGAYEQYFGPGTRLTVT.

The genes are TRBV29-1 and TRBJ2-5; D is unresolved. The J call is uncertain, as TRBJ2-7 better fits the DNA end. The CDR3 is made up of 11 amino acids. The germline gives CDR1 SQVTM, CDR2 ANQGSEA. The CDR3 loop reads CSVRLEYEQYF. The DNA of the CDR3 is TGCAGCGTTCGCCTGGAATACGAGCAGTACTTC.

The chain couples TRBV27 to TRBJ2-5, with D perhaps matching TRBD1 (5 bases). The CDR3 sequence is 17 residues long. V lost 5 bases and J 4 bases, leaving 23 bases between the germline ends. Per the germline V gene, CDR1 is MNHEY and CDR2 is SMNVEV (reference sequence). This chain's CDR3 is CASSLGQGGATGETQYF. The DNA of the CDR3 is TGTGCCAGCAGTCTGGGGCAGGGTGGGGCCACAGGAGAGACCCAGTACTTC.

The chain recombines TRBV9 with TRBJ1-3; tentatively, D is TRBD1 (6 bases). CDR3 length: 15 amino acids. V shed 0 bases and J shed 0 bases, with 7 bases lying between them. CDR1 and CDR2 from the germline V gene are SGDLS and YYNGEE. CDR3 sequence (DNA): TGTGCCAGCAGCGTAGGGGACACCTCTGGAAACACCATATATTTT. It is translated as CASSVGDTSGNTIYF.

This sequence joins TRBV7-2 and TRBJ2-7; D unresolved. The ends were cut back, 4 bases at V and 2 bases at J, with 6 bases in the middle. The CDR3 runs 12 residues. CDR1 SGHTA and CDR2 FQGNSA come from the germline V gene. CDR3 residues: CASSSSPYEQYF. DNA for the CDR3: TGTGCCAGCAGCTCGAGTCCCTACGAGCAGTACTTC.

The chain combines TRBV5-1 with TRBJ1-1, with a possible D match to TRBD1 (6 bases). The CDR3 runs to 14 residues. Per germline, CDR1 SGHRS and CDR2 YFSETQ. The germline V and J ends were trimmed by 8 bases and 4 bases, with 18 bases remaining between them. The CDR3 DNA sequence: TGCGCCAGTCACATAAAGCCGGGGGCCACTGAAGCTTTCTTT. As protein: CASHIKPGATEAFF.

The chain recombines TRBV15 with TRBJ2-5, with 7 bases matching TRBD1. The CDR3 contains 16 residues. V shed 5 bases, J shed 6 bases, and the junction held 15 bases outside the gene matches. CDR1 is LNHNV, CDR2 YYDKDF, per germline (reference sequence). CDR3 region: CATSGPQGTVAKTQYF. The CDR3 DNA reads TGTGCCACCAGCGGACCACAGGGGACCGTGGCGAAGACCCAGTACTTC.

The V gene is TRBV7-9, the J gene TRBJ1-1, with D possibly TRBD1 on 6 matching bases. V was pared by 3 bases and J by 2 bases, with 13 bases between. This CDR3 is 15 amino acids long. The germline V gene has CDR1 SEHNR and CDR2 FQNEAQ (reference sequence). The DNA for the CDR3 is TGTGCCAGCAGCTTTCCAGGGGTTGAAAACACTGAAGCTTTCTTT. It is translated as CASSFPGVENTEAFF.

The CDR3 here is CASSQDPGGHYEQYF. The CDR3 DNA follows: TGCGCCAGCAGCCAAGATCCGGGGGGGCACTACGAGCAGTACTTC. V is TRBV4-3 and J is TRBJ2-7; 8 bases match TRBD2. Germline values: CDR1 LGHNA, CDR2 YSLEER. The CDR3 covers 15 residues. J gave up 3 bases and V 0 bases, and 4 bases lay outside the gene matches.

The chain employs TRBV15 and TRBJ2-7, with D unclear. The ends were cut back, 0 bases at V and 5 bases at J, with 11 bases in the middle. The CDR3 runs 14 residues. Germline CDR1 reads LNHNV; CDR2 reads YYDKDF (reference sequence). The CDR3 loop reads CATSRDRAADEQYF. The CDR3 DNA is TGTGCCACCAGCAGAGATAGGGCCGCGGACGAGCAGTACTTC.

The rearrangement joins TRBV7-6 to TRBJ2-7; 8 nucleotides align to TRBD2. The germline CDR1 and CDR2 sequences are SGHVS and FNYEAQ. The CDR3 is 15 residues long. V dropped 4 bases and J dropped 3; count of bases not matched to a gene: 8. The CDR3 reads CASSSRGSGIYEQYF. The CDR3 DNA reads TGTGCCAGCAGCTCCCGGGGTAGCGGGATCTACGAGCAGTACTTC. Full variable domain (missing parts from reference TRBV7-6 and TRBJ2-7): GAGVSQSPRYKVTKRGQDVALRCDPISGHVSLYWYRQALGQGPEFLTYFNYEAQQDKSGLPNDRFSAERPEGSISTLTIQRTEQRDSAMYRCASSSRGSGIYEQYFGPGTRLTVT.